The 22 T cell receptor beta chains below come from one sample, sequenced in a study of chemoradiotherapy in HPV16-positive cancers. Some clones are missing from TCRdb's copy, which holds only in-frame ones; the method was immunoSEQ multiplex PCR. The table lists about 68,000 clones, 88% of them singletons. The sample here was blood, taken from a patient who underwent chemoradiotherapy. The receptors stem from a human donor with HPV-associated anogenital cancer.

This chain joins TRBV2 and TRBJ2-2, with D unresolved. Trimming stripped 5 bases from V and 1 base from J, with 11 bases between. CDR1 SNHLY and CDR2 FYNNEI come from the germline V gene. There are 15 residues in the CDR3. The CDR3 reads CASSTRFLNTGELFF. Here the CDR3 DNA reads TGTGCCAGCAGTACCCGGTTCTTGAACACCGGGGAGCTGTTTTTT. Full variable domain (outside the CDR3, taken from reference TRBV2 and TRBJ2-2): EPEVTQTPSHQVTQMGQEVILRCVPISNHLYFYWYRQILGQKVEFLVSFYNNEISEKSEIFDDQFSVERPDGSNFTLKIRSTKLEDSAMYFCASSTRFLNTGELFFGEGSRLTVL.

V usage is TRBV2 and J usage is TRBJ2-1; D unresolved. Germline V lookup: CDR1 SNHLY, CDR2 FYNNEI. This CDR3 comprises 13 residues. Trimming took 7 bases from V and 5 from J, leaving 12 bases between them. The CDR3 is CASNGLGNNEQFF. For the CDR3, the DNA is TGTGCCAGCAACGGCCTAGGCAACAATGAGCAGTTCTTC.

The V call is TRBV4-1, the J call TRBJ1-6; D is ambiguous. CDR3 length equals 15 residues. Per the germline V gene, CDR1 is MGHRA and CDR2 is YSYEKL. Trimming took off 0 bases at V and 7 bases at J, with 10 bases between the two ends. The CDR3 nucleotides are TGCGCCAGCAGCCAAGAAGGTTGGGGAAATTCACCCCTCCACTTT. Protein: CASSQEGWGNSPLHF.

The genes are TRBV7-2 and TRBJ1-6; D may be TRBD1 (5 bases). V was trimmed by 6 bases and J by 1 base, leaving 10 bases between them. Germline CDR1 SGHTA, CDR2 FQGNSA. The CDR3 runs to 15 residues. The CDR3 region is CASRSPGSYNSPLHF. The CDR3 DNA reads as TGTGCCAGCAGATCTCCAGGGTCCTATAATTCACCCCTCCACTTT.

V usage is TRBV9 and J usage is TRBJ2-2; the match to TRBD2 covers 10 bases. The CDR3 has 15 residues. The V gene end was trimmed by 2 bases and the J gene end by 3 bases; junction bases not matched to a gene: 1. CDR1 and CDR2 (germline): SGDLS, YYNGEE. The CDR3 is CASSVSGGYTGELFF. CDR3 sequence (DNA): TGTGCCAGCAGCGTTAGCGGGGGGTACACCGGGGAGCTGTTTTTT.

V usage is TRBV5-8 and J usage is TRBJ1-1; TRBD1 might be the D (5 bases). The CDR3 is made up of 15 amino acids. The V gene lost 4 bases and the J gene lost 3 bases, with 16 bases spanning the gap. The germline V gene encodes CDR1 SGHTS and CDR2 YDEGEE. DNA of the CDR3: TGTGCCAGCAGCCGACAGCCTCCAAGGTACACTGAAGCTTTCTTT. This gives the protein CASSRQPPRYTEAFF.

The chain employs TRBV10-3 and TRBJ1-5; D possibly corresponds to TRBD1 (6 bases). CDR3 length equals 15 residues. V was pared by 4 bases and J by 6 bases, with 16 bases between. The V gene's germline CDR1 is ENHRY and CDR2 SYGVKD. The chain's CDR3 is CAISGGGGRGQPQHF. CDR3 sequence (DNA): TGTGCCATCAGTGGCGGAGGGGGACGAGGTCAGCCCCAGCATTTT.

The chain is built from TRBV5-6 and TRBJ2-4, with 10 bases matching TRBD1. Germline V lookup: CDR1 SGHDT, CDR2 YYEEEE. The ends lost 0 bases at V and 4 bases at J; junction bases unmatched: 4. CDR3 size: 16 residues. The CDR3 sequence is CASSLGPGQGKNIQYF. The CDR3 bases are TGTGCCAGCAGCTTGGGTCCGGGACAGGGGAAAAACATTCAGTACTTC.

The V call is TRBV6-1, the J call TRBJ2-7; maybe TRBD1 (6 bases). The V gene lost 8 bases and the J gene lost 13 bases, with 21 bases spanning the gap. This CDR3 is built from 12 residues. In germline, CDR1 is MNHNS, CDR2 SASEGT. CDR3 amino acids: CASSNRGAGAYF. The CDR3 bases are TGTGCCAGCTCCAACCGGGGAGCAGGGGCTTACTTC.

The count of this clone is one. V gene TRBV6-5 combines with J gene TRBJ2-3; D is unresolved. Germline V gene lookup returns CDR1 MNHEY and CDR2 SVGAGI. The CDR3 spans 14 residues. V was trimmed by 2 bases and J by 3 bases, leaving 9 bases between them. CDR3 sequence reads: CASSYGDATDTQYF. CDR3 in DNA: TGTGCCAGCAGTTACGGCGACGCTACAGATACGCAGTATTTT.

This clone has only a few counts. The rearrangement uses TRBV5-1 and TRBJ1-2; TRBD1 matches 7 bases. Germline-derived CDR1 and CDR2 are SGHRS and YFSETQ. CDR3 size: 16 residues. Trimming took 4 bases from V and 6 from J; bases not matched to a gene: 15. DNA for the CDR3: TGCGCCAGCAGCCTAGAACAGGGGAAGGTCAGGGATGGCTACACCTTC. Translated: CASSLEQGKVRDGYTF.

The chain links TRBV5-1 to TRBJ1-5; D is perhaps TRBD1 (6 bases). Trimming took 0 bases from V and 10 from J, leaving 11 bases between them. The CDR3 has 13 residues. Germline-derived CDR1 and CDR2 are SGHRS and YFSETQ. The CDR3 DNA reads as TGCGCCAGCAGCTTGGAGGGGGGACAACCCCAGCATTTT. It encodes CASSLEGGQPQHF.

Regarding this clone: The junction departs from germline at one end; a sequencing error may be responsible. The V call is TRBV20-1, the J call TRBJ1-4, with D tentatively TRBD1 (5 bases). CDR1 and CDR2 (germline): DFQATT, SNEGSKA (reference sequence). The CDR3 loop spans 10 amino acids. The CDR3 is CSASGEGRVF. The CDR3 DNA sequence: TGCAGTGCTAGCGGGGAGGGGAGAGTTTTT.

The rearrangement joins TRBV4-1 to TRBJ2-7; D is uncertain. The germline V gene has CDR1 MGHRA and CDR2 YSYEKL. The CDR3 sequence is 16 residues long. V gave up 0 bases and J gave up 2 bases, with 14 bases separating them. In DNA form, the CDR3 reads TGCGCCAGCAGCCAAGATCTAGGCGCGGCAACCTACGAGCAGTACTTC. The encoded protein is CASSQDLGAATYEQYF.

The chain links TRBV2 to TRBJ2-7; 9 bases agree with TRBD1. The V segment lost 8 bases and the J segment 3 bases; nucleotides outside the gene matches: 5. Germline CDR1 is SNHLY and CDR2 is FYNNEI. This CDR3 region has 13 residues. The CDR3, as DNA: TGTGCCAGCGGGGACAGGGTCTTCTACGAGCAGTACTTC. It translates to CASGDRVFYEQYF.

There are a few counts of this clone. This chain joins TRBV23-1 and TRBJ2-7; 10 nucleotides line up with TRBD2. TRBV23-1 is noted as an ORF with a role that remains uncertain. This CDR3 region has 16 residues. J gave up 3 bases and V 2 bases, and 7 bases lay outside the gene matches. The DNA of the CDR3 is TGCGCCAGCAGTCAAGGTAAACTAGCGGGGAACTACGAGCAGTACTTC. It codes for CASSQGKLAGNYEQYF.

The chain employs TRBV5-6 and TRBJ2-3; 8 bases fit TRBD1. Germline loops: CDR1 SGHDT, CDR2 YYEEEE. The CDR3 contains 16 residues. V was pared by 4 bases and J by 2 bases, with 9 bases of the junction left unmatched. CDR3: CASSIGQGLHTDTQYF. The CDR3 coding sequence is TGTGCCAGCAGCATAGGACAGGGACTGCACACAGATACGCAGTATTTT.

This chain uses TRBV7-9 with TRBJ2-1, with D maybe TRBD1 (6 bases). CDR3 length equals 13 residues. CDR1 and CDR2 (germline): SEHNR, FQNEAQ (reference sequence). The germline V and J ends were trimmed by 6 bases and 8 bases, with 14 bases remaining between them. CDR3 loop: CASRTGRWDEQFF. CDR3 coding DNA: TGTGCCAGCAGAACAGGGCGCTGGGATGAGCAGTTCTTC.

In this sample, this clone turned up once. J is TRBJ1-5 and V is TRBV7-6; D not certain. Germline assignment: CDR1 SGHVS and CDR2 FNYEAQ. The V end lost 1 base, the J end lost 1 base, and 8 bases lay between the germline ends. The CDR3 is 15 amino acids. The CDR3 DNA sequence: TGTGCCAGCAGCTTAGGGCCGAGCAGCAATCAGCCCCAGCATTTT. The encoded protein is CASSLGPSSNQPQHF.

This clone occurred once. V and J are TRBV10-2 and TRBJ1-1; TRBD1 aligns across 7 bases. Germline lookup yields CDR1 WSHSY and CDR2 SAAADI. Germline trimming cut 5 bases from V and 6 bases from J; bases unmatched to any gene: 3. The CDR3 sequence is 12 residues long. CDR3 sequence reads: CASSTGDSEAFF. The CDR3 region has the DNA TGCGCCAGCAGTACAGGGGATTCTGAAGCTTTCTTT.

The chain links TRBV30 to TRBJ2-7; maybe TRBD2 (5 bases). V dropped 5 bases and J dropped 12 bases, with 17 bases sitting between them. From germline, CDR1 is GTSNPN and CDR2 SVGIG (reference sequence). The CDR3 sequence is 11 residues long. The CDR3 reads CAWLILVRGYF. CDR3 sequence (DNA): TGTGCCTGGCTTATCCTGGTCCGGGGGTACTTC.

V gene TRBV19 combines with J gene TRBJ2-1, with 9 bases lining up with TRBD2. CDR3 length: 16 amino acids. In germline, CDR1 is LNHDA, CDR2 SQIVND (reference sequence). With V trimmed by 0 bases and J by 10 bases, 10 bases remained unmatched. CDR3 residues: CASSIDGGGAPKEQFF. CDR3 nucleotide sequence: TGTGCCAGTAGTATAGATGGCGGGGGGGCCCCTAAAGAGCAGTTCTTC.